This TCR beta chain is from a study of control samples from healthy donors and cancer patients (dated by TCRdb to 2018 to 2020). The library was made by the immunoSEQ multiplex PCR assay. The table comes from immuneACCESS by way of TCRdb, which keeps in-frame sequences with V and J called. Part of the clones is missing from these tables; in studies checked, under half for an unresolved V gene and the rest for unknown reasons. This sample has under 100,000 clones in its table, and 88% of those were observed once. The top ten clonotypes cover 13% to 15% of the sample. Comment on this clone: This receptor's antigen is unknown. No much larger clone exists at a distance of one base, and base qualities are not known.

Cut back by 5 bases and 8 bases, the V and J ends lie 15 bases apart. From the germline V gene, CDR1 is SGHNT and CDR2 is YENEEA. The CDR3 spans 13 residues, from the cysteine through the phenylalanine. Left in the record is the CDR3 DNA by itself, 39 bases read in frame from the first base. The chain is made from TRBV11-3 and TRBJ1-1, with TRBD1 as a weak D call on 5 bases. This receptor was obtained from a woman aged 70-85 years in good health. The sample taken for sequencing was blood. The CDR3 region reads CASSPEGRAEAFF. In nucleotide form, the sequence is TGTGCCAGCAGCCCGGAGGGGAGGGCCGAAGCTTTCTTT.